This T cell receptor beta chain is from a study of human T cells and chemical hapten exposure. The time point here: patch test 2, 6 weeks after DPC sensitization. Regarding treatment: therapeutic diphenylcyclopropenone sensitization with weekly scalp DPC. Each CDR3 protein is one row after TCRdb ran MiXCR on the RACE reads. This table holds a few hundred thousand distinct CDR3 sequences, under 6.5% found once. This CDR3 is 15 amino acids long. V dropped 5 bases and J dropped 2 bases, with 16 bases sitting between them. This TCR came from a woman under 30 with alopecia areata. Some clones in this sample may be carry-over from other donors' samples. The input for sequencing was whole blood, taken in connection with sensitization to the hapten diphenylcyclopropenone (DPC). V usage is TRBV12-3 or TRBV12-4 and J usage is TRBJ2-7; a possible D gene is TRBD1 (6 bases). The CDR3 is CASSGQRLGTYEQYF. CDR3 nucleotide sequence: TGTGCCAGCAGTGGACAGCGTCTGGGGACCTACGAGCAGTACTTC.